Ten or more counts support the clone carrying this T cell receptor beta chain. Its antigen is unidentified. From the 5' RACE reads, TCRdb called clonotypes with MiXCR, one entry per CDR3 protein. The data hold 750,000 to 850,000 distinct CDR3 sequences, with approximately 10% observed a single time. These data originate in a study of CD8 T cells in ankylosing spondylitis. Study-wide points: Past research had described some motif variants in reactive arthritis synovial fluid and blood. It appeared that ankylosing spondylitis blood was characterized by a TCR beta motif of about eight highly homologous variants. Disease-linked clones had a CD8+ phenotype and relatively low frequency in peripheral blood. The study looked at matched synovial fluid samples from ankylosing spondylitis patients. Disease-linked clones were reported to be significantly enriched there.

The CDR3 covers 13 residues. J was trimmed by 4 bases and V by 4 bases; bases with no gene match: 4. In germline, CDR1 is DFQATT, CDR2 SNEGSKA (reference sequence). Source material: blood, either unsorted or a sorted T cell fraction (not recorded which). This TCR was recovered from a male donor with ankylosing spondylitis. V is TRBV20-1 and J is TRBJ1-2; 9 bases are a match to TRBD1. CDR3 coding DNA: TGCAGTGCTATCCCGGGACAGGGCTATGGCTACACCTTC. This codes for CSAIPGQGYGYTF.